This T cell receptor beta chain was sequenced during a study of T cell changes during pregnancy in multiple sclerosis. The ends lost 2 bases at V and 3 bases at J; junction bases unmatched: 2. Per the germline V gene, CDR1 is SGDLS and CDR2 is YYNGEE. The CDR3 extends over 14 amino acids. Measured with immunoSEQ multiplex PCR; TCRdb has only the in-frame clones, and not every one. The sample lists approximately 46,000 clones; about 90% were seen once. The chain couples TRBV9 to TRBJ2-7, with 10 positions matching TRBD1. This TCR derives from a female donor with multiple sclerosis, enrolled in a pregnancy study. The material was CD8+ T cells from peripheral blood mononuclear cells, obtained after pregnancy. The chain's CDR3 is CASSVGTGDYEQYF. CDR3 coding DNA: TGTGCCAGCAGCGTGGGGACAGGGGACTACGAGCAGTACTTC.